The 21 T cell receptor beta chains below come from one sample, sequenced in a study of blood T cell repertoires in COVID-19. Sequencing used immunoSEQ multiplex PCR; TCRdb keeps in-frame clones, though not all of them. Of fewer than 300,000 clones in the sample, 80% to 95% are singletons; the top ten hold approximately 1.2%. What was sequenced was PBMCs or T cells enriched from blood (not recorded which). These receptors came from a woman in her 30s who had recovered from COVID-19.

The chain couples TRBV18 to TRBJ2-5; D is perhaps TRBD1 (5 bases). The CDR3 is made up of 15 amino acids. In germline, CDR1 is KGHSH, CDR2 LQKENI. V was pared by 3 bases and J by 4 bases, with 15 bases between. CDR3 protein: CASSPPSGRVETQYF. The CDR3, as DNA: TGTGCCAGCTCACCCCCTTCGGGCAGGGTAGAGACCCAGTACTTC.

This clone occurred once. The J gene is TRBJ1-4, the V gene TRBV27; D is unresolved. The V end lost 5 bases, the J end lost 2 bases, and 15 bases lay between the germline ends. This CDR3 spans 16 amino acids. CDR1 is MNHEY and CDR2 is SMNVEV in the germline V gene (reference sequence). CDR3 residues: CASSPHLWRTNEKLFF. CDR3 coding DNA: TGTGCCAGCAGTCCCCATCTGTGGAGGACTAATGAAAAACTGTTTTTT. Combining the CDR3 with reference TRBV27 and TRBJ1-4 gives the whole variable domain EAQVTQNPRYLITVTGKKLTVTCSQNMNHEYMSWYRQDPGLGLRQIYYSMNVEVTDKGDVPEGYKVSRKEKRNFPLILESPSPNQTSLYFCASSPHLWRTNEKLFFGSGTQLSVL.

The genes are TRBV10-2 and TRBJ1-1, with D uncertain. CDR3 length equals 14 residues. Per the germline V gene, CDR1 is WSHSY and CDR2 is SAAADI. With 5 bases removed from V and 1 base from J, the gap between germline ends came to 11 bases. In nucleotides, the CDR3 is TGCGCCAGCAGTTCGGGTAGAGAGAACACTGAAGCTTTCTTT. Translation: CASSSGRENTEAFF.

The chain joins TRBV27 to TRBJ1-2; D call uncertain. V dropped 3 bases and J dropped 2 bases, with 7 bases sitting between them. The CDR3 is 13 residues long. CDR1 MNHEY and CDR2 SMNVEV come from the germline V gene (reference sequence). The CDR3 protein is CASSLGRNYGYTF. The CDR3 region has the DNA TGTGCCAGCAGTTTGGGCCGAAACTATGGCTACACCTTC.

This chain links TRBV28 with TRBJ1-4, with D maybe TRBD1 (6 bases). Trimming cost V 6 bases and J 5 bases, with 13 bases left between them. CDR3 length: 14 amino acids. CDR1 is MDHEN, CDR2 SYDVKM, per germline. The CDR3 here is CASSPGGRNEKLFF. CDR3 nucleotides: TGTGCCAGCAGCCCGGGGGGCAGAAATGAAAAACTGTTTTTT. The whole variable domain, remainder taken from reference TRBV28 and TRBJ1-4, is DVKVTQSSRYLVKRTGEKVFLECVQDMDHENMFWYRQDPGLGLRLIYFSYDVKMKEKGDIPEGYSVSREKKERFSLILESASTNQTSMYLCASSPGGRNEKLFFGSGTQLSVL.

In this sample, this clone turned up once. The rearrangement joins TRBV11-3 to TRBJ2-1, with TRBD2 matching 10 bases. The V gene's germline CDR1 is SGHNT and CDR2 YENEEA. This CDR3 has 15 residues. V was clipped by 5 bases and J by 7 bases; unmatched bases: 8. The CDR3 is CASSTGLAAKNEQFF. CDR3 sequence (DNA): TGTGCCAGCAGCACCGGACTAGCGGCTAAGAATGAGCAGTTCTTC.

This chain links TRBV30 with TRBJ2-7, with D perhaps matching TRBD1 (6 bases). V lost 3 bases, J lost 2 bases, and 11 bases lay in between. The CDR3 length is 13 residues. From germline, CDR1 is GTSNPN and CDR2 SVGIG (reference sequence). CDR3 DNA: TGTGCCTGGAGCACAGGGACCACCTACGAGCAGTACTTC. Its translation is CAWSTGTTYEQYF.

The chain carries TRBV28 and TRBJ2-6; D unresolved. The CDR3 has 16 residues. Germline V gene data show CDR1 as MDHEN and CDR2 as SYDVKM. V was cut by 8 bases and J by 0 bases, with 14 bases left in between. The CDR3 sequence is CASCTVQSSGANVLTF. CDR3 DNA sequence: TGTGCCAGCTGTACAGTACAGAGCTCTGGGGCCAACGTCCTGACTTTC.

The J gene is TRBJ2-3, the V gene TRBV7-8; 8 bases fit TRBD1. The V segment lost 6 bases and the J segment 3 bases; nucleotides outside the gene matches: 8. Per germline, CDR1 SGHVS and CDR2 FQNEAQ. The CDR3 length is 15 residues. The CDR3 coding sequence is TGTGCCAGCAGGCCTACAGGGGGTAAAACAGATACGCAGTATTTT. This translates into CASRPTGGKTDTQYF.

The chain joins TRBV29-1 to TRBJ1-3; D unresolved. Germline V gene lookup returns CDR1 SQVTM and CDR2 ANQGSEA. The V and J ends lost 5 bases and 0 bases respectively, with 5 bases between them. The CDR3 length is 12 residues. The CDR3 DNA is TGCAGCGTTCGAGTCTCTGGAAACACCATATATTTT. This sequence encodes CSVRVSGNTIYF.

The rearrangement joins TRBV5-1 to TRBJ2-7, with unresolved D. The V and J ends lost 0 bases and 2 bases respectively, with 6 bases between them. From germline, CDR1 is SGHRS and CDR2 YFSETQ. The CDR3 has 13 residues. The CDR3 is CASSLDRPYEQYF. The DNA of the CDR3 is TGCGCCAGCAGCTTGGACAGACCCTACGAGCAGTACTTC. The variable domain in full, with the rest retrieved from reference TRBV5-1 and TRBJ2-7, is KAGVTQTPRYLIKTRGQQVTLSCSPISGHRSVSWYQQTPGQGLQFLFEYFSETQRNKGNFPGRFSGRQFSNSRSEMNVSTLELGDSALYLCASSLDRPYEQYFGPGTRLTVT.

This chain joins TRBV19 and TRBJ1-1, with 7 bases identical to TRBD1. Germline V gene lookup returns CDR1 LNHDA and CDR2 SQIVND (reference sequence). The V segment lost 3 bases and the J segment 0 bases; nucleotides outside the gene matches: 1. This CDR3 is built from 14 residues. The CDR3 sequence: CASSIRGVNTEAFF. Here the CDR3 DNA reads TGTGCCAGTAGTATCAGGGGGGTGAACACTGAAGCTTTCTTT.

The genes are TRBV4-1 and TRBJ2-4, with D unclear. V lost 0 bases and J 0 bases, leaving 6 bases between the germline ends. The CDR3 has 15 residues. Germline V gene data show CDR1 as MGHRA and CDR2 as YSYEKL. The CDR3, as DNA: TGCGCCAGCAGCCAAGAGGAGATAGCCAAAAACATTCAGTACTTC. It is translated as CASSQEEIAKNIQYF.

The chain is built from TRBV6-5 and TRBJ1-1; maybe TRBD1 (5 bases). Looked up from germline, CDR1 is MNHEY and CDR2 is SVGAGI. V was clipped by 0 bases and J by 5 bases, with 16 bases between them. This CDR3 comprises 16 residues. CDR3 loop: CASSYSRDGGITEAFF. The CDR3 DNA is TGTGCCAGCAGTTACTCTCGGGACGGGGGGATTACTGAAGCTTTCTTT.

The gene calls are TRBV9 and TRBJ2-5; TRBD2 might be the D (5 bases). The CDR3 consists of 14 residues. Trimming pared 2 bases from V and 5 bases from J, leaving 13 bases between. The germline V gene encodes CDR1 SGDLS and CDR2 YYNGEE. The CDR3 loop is CASSVLGNRETQYF. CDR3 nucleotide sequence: TGTGCCAGCAGCGTTCTCGGGAATCGGGAGACCCAGTACTTC.

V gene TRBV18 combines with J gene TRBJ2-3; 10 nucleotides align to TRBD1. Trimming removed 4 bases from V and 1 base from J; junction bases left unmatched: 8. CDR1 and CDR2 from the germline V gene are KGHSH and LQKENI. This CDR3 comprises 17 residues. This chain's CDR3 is CASSHRDRGLGTDTQYF. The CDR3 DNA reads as TGTGCCAGCTCACACCGTGACAGGGGGCTCGGCACAGATACGCAGTATTTT.

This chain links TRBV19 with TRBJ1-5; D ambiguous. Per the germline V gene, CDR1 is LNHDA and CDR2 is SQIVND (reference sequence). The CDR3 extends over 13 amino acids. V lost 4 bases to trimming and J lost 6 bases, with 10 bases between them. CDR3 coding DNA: TGTGCCAGTAGTAGCGTTTCTGCTCAGCCCCAGCATTTT. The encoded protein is CASSSVSAQPQHF.

CDR3 amino acids: CASMPGQGSYGYTF. Here the CDR3 DNA reads TGTGCCAGTATGCCGGGACAGGGAAGCTATGGCTACACCTTC. The chain carries TRBV19 and TRBJ1-2, with TRBD1 matching 9 bases. The CDR3 totals 14 residues. With 7 bases clipped from V and 4 bases from J, the junction kept 7 bases outside the gene matches. CDR1 is LNHDA and CDR2 is SQIVND in the germline V gene (reference sequence).

The CDR3 reads CASSTETGAYYGYTF. The CDR3 DNA is TGTGCCAGCAGCACAGAGACAGGTGCCTACTATGGCTACACCTTC. The rearrangement links TRBV7-2 to TRBJ1-2; tentative D call: TRBD1 (6 bases). Looked up from germline, CDR1 is SGHTA and CDR2 is FQGNSA. V was pared by 5 bases and J by 3 bases, with 16 bases between. The CDR3 runs 15 residues. Full variable domain (remainder filled in from reference TRBV7-2 and TRBJ1-2): GAGVSQSPSNKVTEKGKDVELRCDPISGHTALYWYRQSLGQGLEFLIYFQGNSAPDKSGLPSDRFSAERTGGSVSTLTIQRTQQEDSAVYLCASSTETGAYYGYTFGSGTRLTVV.

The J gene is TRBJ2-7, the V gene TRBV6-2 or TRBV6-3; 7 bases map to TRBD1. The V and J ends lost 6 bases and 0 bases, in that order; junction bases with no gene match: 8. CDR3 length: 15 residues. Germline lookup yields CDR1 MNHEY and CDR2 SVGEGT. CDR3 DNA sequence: TGTGCCAGCAGCTATGGACAGGACGCCTCCTACGAGCAGTACTTC. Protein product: CASSYGQDASYEQYF.

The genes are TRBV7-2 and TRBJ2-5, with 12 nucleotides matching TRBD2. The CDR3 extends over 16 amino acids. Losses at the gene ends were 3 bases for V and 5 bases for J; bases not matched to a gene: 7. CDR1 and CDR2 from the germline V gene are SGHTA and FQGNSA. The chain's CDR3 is CASSFGTSGPGETQYF. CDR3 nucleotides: TGTGCCAGCAGCTTTGGGACTAGCGGGCCGGGGGAGACCCAGTACTTC.